In this sample, the clone carrying this T cell receptor beta chain turned up a few times. The data originate from a study of T-cell reconstitution after alpha-beta-depleted transplantation in children. Unique molecular identifiers were incorporated when the TCRbeta library was constructed. MiXCR, applied by TCRdb to the PCR reads, yields one record per CDR3 protein. This sample carries about 500,000 distinct CDR3 sequences, 30% to 35% of them seen once, and the ten largest clones take approximately 2.3%. This CDR3 spans 16 amino acids. CDR1 and CDR2 (germline): SGDLS, YYNGEE. J gave up 8 bases and V 4 bases, and 10 bases lay outside the gene matches.

The origin of this receptor is a human donor who donated a stem cell graft to a child with aplastic anemia. This sequence joins TRBV9 and TRBJ2-1, with 12 bases fitting TRBD2. The sequenced sample was PBMCs from the stem cell graft donor, obtained from the stem cell graft. The CDR3 sequence: CASSSVRLAGADEQFF. CDR3 nucleotide sequence: TGTGCCAGCAGCAGCGTAAGACTAGCGGGAGCCGATGAGCAGTTCTTC.